This T cell receptor (beta chain) was found in a study of shared clonotypes between healthy human individuals. Germline CDR1 reads ENHRY; CDR2 reads SYGVKD. The V segment lost 6 bases and the J segment 3 bases; nucleotides outside the gene matches: 5. The CDR3 sequence is 14 residues long. Measured with immunoSEQ multiplex PCR; TCRdb has only the in-frame clones, and not every one. The sample has 2 million to 2.5 million clones, about 92% seen once. Donors comprised healthy HIV-negative adults lacking recent acute infections or vaccinations. For this clone: As yet, its antigen is unknown.

Overall study findings and caveats: Genetic and exposure-history diversity was limited by the small donor number. A handful of donors shared 4.5% to 6.5% of their naive CD4 clonotypes.

This sequence joins TRBV10-3 and TRBJ1-3, with 7 bases that match TRBD1. Source material: naive CD4+ T cells from PBMCs. Subset denoted: CD45RA+ positively selected. This sequence was found in a man aged 18-30 years in good health. Some clones in this sample may be carry-over from other donors' samples. This CDR3 is CAISRQGLGNTIYF. CDR3 DNA: TGTGCCATCAGCAGACAGGGCCTTGGAAACACCATATATTTT.